This is a list of T cell receptor beta chains from one sample in a study of spatial heterogeneity in lung cancer. TCRdb re-derived calls from the 5' RACE reads in MiXCR, one entry per CDR3 protein. Seen here are 9,500 or so distinct CDR3 sequences, roughly 12% observed once, and the top ten hold about 10%. The sequences come from lung tumor tissue, collected at surgery. The receptors were gathered from a male donor with early-stage non-small cell lung cancer. CDR3s include the opening cysteine and the closing phenylalanine or tryptophan. The D gene is left open where the match is weak. Only some rows state a clone size, as once, few, many or a class for expanded clones.

-,TRBV29-1,TRBJ2-2,few,CSVLDRANTGELFF,TGCAGCGTCCTGGACAGAGCGAACACCGGGGAGCTGTTTTTT
TRBD2,TRBV5-1,TRBJ2-3,-,CASSSSGASTDTQYF,TGCGCCAGCAGCTCTAGCGGGGCTAGCACAGATACGCAGTATTTT
-,TRBV19,TRBJ1-2,medium-sized,CASSVGQDYGYTF,TGTGCCAGTAGTGTAGGACAAGACTATGGCTACACCTTC
-,TRBV28,TRBJ2-2,large,CASRPQGSDGELFF,TGTGCCAGCAGACCTCAGGGGAGTGACGGGGAGCTGTTTTTT
TRBD1,TRBV12-3/TRBV12-4,TRBJ2-3,-,CASSRLYRGDTQYF,TGTGCCAGCAGTCGTCTCTACAGGGGAGATACGCAGTATTTT
TRBD2,TRBV3-1,TRBJ2-7,medium-sized,CASSQDPSGRHYEQYF,TGTGCCAGCAGCCAAGACCCCAGCGGGAGGCACTACGAGCAGTACTTC
TRBD1,TRBV14,TRBJ2-1,many,CASSQWTGENEQFF,TGTGCCAGCAGCCAATGGACAGGGGAGAATGAGCAGTTCTTC
TRBD1,TRBV12-3/TRBV12-4,TRBJ1-1,many,CASSPWDRMNTEAFF,TGTGCCAGCAGTCCCTGGGACAGAATGAACACTGAAGCTTTCTTT
-,TRBV29-1,TRBJ2-1,-,CSVEEKEGLHSYNEQFF,TGCAGCGTTGAAGAAAAGGAGGGATTACACTCCTACAATGAGCAGTTCTTC
-,TRBV5-1,TRBJ1-2,many,CASREGGYGYTF,TGCGCCAGCAGAGAGGGTGGCTATGGCTACACCTTC
-,TRBV7-9,TRBJ2-7,many,CASSHDRTYEQYF,TGTGCCAGCAGCCACGACAGGACCTACGAGCAGTACTTC
-,TRBV10-3,TRBJ2-6,many,CAIRTVGGSSGANVLTF,TGTGCCATCAGGACGGTGGGCGGAAGCTCTGGGGCCAACGTCCTGACTTTC
TRBD2,TRBV11-2,TRBJ2-1,medium-sized,CASSPSGLAATSLFF,TGTGCCAGCAGCCCGTCGGGACTAGCGGCTACATCTCTCTTCTTC
-,TRBV7-8,TRBJ1-1,many,CASIYGGVGNTEAFF,TGTGCCAGCATCTATGGAGGGGTAGGGAACACTGAAGCTTTCTTT
-,TRBV7-6,TRBJ1-6,many,CASSLASGANNSPLHF,TGTGCCAGCAGCTTAGCGTCGGGAGCTAATAATTCACCCCTCCACTTT
TRBD1,TRBV14,TRBJ1-2,many,CASSRDRVPLDGYTF,TGTGCCAGCAGCCGGGACAGGGTACCCCTCGATGGCTACACCTTC
TRBD1,TRBV18,TRBJ1-1,many,CASSPRDRGRNTEAFF,TGTGCCAGCTCACCTAGGGACAGGGGGAGGAACACTGAAGCTTTCTTT
-,TRBV5-1,TRBJ1-1,many,CASSSSWGGSGAEAFF,TGCGCCAGCAGCTCTAGCTGGGGAGGCAGTGGGGCTGAAGCTTTCTTT